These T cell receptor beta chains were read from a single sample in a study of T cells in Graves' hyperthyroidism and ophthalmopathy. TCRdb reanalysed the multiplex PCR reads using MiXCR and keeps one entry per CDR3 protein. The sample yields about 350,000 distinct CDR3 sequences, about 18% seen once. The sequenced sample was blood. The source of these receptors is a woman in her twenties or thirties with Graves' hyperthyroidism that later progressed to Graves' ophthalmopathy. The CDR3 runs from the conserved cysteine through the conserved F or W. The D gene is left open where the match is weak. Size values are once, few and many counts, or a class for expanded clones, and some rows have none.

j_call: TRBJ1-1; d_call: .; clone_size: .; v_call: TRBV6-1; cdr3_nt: TGTGCCAGCAGTAAGGGGGGGCCGTCGAACACTGAAGCTTTCTTT; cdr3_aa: CASSKGGPSNTEAFF
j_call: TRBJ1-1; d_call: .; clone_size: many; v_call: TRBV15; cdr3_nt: TGTGCCACCAGCAGAGCACGGGGGGCTACTAACACTGAAGCTTTCTTT; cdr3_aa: CATSRARGATNTEAFF
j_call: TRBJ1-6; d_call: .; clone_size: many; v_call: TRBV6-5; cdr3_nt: TGTGCCAGCAGTTACTCGATGGGGACGGTGAATTCACCCCTCCACTTT; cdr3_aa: CASSYSMGTVNSPLHF
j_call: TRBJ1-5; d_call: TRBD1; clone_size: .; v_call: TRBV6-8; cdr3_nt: TGTGCCAGCAGCGGGGGACAGGGGAATCAGCCCCAGCATTTT; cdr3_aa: CASSGGQGNQPQHF
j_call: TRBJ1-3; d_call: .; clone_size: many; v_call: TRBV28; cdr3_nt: TGTGCCAGCAGTTTAGGGACTGGAAACACCATATATTTT; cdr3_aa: CASSLGTGNTIYF
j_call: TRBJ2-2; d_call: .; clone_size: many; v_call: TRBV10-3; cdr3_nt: TGTGCCATCAGGGGGACAAGTGAGGGTACCGGGGAGCTGTTTTTT; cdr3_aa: CAIRGTSEGTGELFF
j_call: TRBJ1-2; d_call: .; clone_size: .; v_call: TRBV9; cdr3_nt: TGTGCCAGCAGCGTAGCGGGTCGAGGGGCAGACTATGGCTACACCTTC; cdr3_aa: CASSVAGRGADYGYTF
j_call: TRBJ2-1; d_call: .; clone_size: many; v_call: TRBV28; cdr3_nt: TGTGCCAGCAAAACCCCCGGGGCGTACAATGAGCAGTTCTTC; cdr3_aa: CASKTPGAYNEQFF
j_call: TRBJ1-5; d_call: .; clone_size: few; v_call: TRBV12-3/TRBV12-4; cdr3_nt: TGTGCCAGCAGTTCCCGGGCCGGAGGGGGTCAGCCCCAGCATTTT; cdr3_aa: CASSSRAGGGQPQHF
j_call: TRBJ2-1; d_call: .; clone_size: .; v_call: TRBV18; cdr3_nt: TGTGCCAGCTCACCCTACGGGACGGCGACCTACAATGAGCAGTTCTTC; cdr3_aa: CASSPYGTATYNEQFF
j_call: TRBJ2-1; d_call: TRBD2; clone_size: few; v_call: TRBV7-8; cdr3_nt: TGTGCCAGCAGCCCTCTAGCGGGATTCTACAATGAGCAGTTCTTC; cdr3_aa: CASSPLAGFYNEQFF
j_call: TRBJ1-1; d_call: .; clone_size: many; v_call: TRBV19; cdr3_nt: TGTGCCAGTAGTGCGGGACTGTGGATGGCTTTCTTT; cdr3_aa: CASSAGLWMAFF
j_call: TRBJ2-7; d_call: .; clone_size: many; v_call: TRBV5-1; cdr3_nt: TGCGCCAGCAGCTTGACGACAGGTGAGCAGCAGTACTTC; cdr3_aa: CASSLTTGEQQYF
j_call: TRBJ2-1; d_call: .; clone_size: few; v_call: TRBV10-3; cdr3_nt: TGTGCCATCAGTGAGATTCGAGGGAGCAATGAGCAGTTCTTC; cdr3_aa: CAISEIRGSNEQFF
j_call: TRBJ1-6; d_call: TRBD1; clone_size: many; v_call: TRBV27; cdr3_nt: TGTGCCAGCAGCCACGGACAGGAGGGTTCACCCCTCCACTTT; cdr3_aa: CASSHGQEGSPLHF
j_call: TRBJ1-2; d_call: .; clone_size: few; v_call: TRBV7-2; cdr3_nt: TGTGCCAGCAGCCCTTCGACAGGTTCGGACTATGGCTACACCTTC; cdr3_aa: CASSPSTGSDYGYTF
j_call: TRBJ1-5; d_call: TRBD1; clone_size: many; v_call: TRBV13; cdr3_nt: TGTGCCAGCAGCTTAGGCGGCGGGGACAGAGTCAATCAGCCCCAGCATTTT; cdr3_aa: CASSLGGGDRVNQPQHF
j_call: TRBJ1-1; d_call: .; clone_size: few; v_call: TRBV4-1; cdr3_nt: TGCGCCAGCAGCCGTGTATTGAACACTGAAGCTTTCTTT; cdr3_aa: CASSRVLNTEAFF
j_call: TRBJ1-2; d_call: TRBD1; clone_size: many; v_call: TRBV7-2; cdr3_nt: TGTGCCAGCAGCTCGAGACAGGGGGCCTATGGCTACACCTTC; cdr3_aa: CASSSRQGAYGYTF
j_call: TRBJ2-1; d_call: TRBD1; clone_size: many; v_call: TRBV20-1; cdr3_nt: TGCAGTGCCACTCCCTCCGGGACAGGGGGCTTGAGAAATGAGCAGTTCTTC; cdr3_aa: CSATPSGTGGLRNEQFF
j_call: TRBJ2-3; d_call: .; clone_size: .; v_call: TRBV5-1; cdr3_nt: TGCGCCAGCAGCTTACCTTCCGGGGGAGAAGATACGCAGTATTTT; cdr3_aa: CASSLPSGGEDTQYF
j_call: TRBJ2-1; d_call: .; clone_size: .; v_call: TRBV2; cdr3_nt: TGTGCCAGCAGTGAAAATCGACTAGGGGGCTACAATGAGCAGTTCTTC; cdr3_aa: CASSENRLGGYNEQFF
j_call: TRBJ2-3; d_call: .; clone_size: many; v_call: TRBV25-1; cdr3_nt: TGTGCCAGCAGTGACGGGGAAACATCAGATACGCAGTATTTT; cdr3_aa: CASSDGETSDTQYF
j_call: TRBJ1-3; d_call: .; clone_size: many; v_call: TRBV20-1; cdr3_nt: TGCAGTGCTAGAGATGGGACAAAGATAAGTGGAAACACCATATATTTT; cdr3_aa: CSARDGTKISGNTIYF
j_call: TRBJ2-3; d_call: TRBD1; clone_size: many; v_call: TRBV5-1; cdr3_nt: TGCGCCAGCAGCGTGACAGGGGAAGATACGCAGTATTTT; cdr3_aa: CASSVTGEDTQYF
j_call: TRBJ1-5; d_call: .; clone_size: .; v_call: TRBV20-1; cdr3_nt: TGCAGTGCTGGAGGACGGATCAATCAGCCCCAGCATTTT; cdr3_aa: CSAGGRINQPQHF
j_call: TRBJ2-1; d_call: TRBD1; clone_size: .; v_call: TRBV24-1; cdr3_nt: TGTGCCACCAGTGACGGGCAGGGGGCCTACAATGAGCAGTTCTTC; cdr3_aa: CATSDGQGAYNEQFF
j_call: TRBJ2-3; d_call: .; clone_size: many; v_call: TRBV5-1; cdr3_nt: TGCGCCAGCAGCACACAGGGTCTCGCAGATACGCAGTATTTT; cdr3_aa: CASSTQGLADTQYF
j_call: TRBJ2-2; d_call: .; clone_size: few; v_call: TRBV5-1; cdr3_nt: TGCGCCAGCAGCTTACCCCCCGCAGGGATGGAGACCGGGGAGCTGTTTTTT; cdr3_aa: CASSLPPAGMETGELFF
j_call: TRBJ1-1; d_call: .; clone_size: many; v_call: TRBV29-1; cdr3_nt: TGCAGCGTTCTGGGCATGAACACTGAAGCTTTCTTT; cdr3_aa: CSVLGMNTEAFF
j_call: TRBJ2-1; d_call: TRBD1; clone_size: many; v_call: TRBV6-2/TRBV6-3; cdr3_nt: TGTGCCAGCAGTGGACAGGACAATGAGCAGTTCTTC; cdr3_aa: CASSGQDNEQFF
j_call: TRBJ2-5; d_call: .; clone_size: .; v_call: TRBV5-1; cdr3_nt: TGCGCCAGCAGCTTGGGCGGGGCGCGGGAGACCCAGTACTTC; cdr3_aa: CASSLGGARETQYF
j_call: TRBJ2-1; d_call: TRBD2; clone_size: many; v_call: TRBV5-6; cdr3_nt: TGTGCCAGCAGTGGGACTAGCGGGCGCGCTGGGGAGCAGTTCTTC; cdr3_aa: CASSGTSGRAGEQFF
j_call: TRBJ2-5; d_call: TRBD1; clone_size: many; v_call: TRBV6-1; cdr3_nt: TGTGCCAGCAGTGCCGACAGGGGGGAAAAACTAGAAGAGACCCAGTACTTC; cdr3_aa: CASSADRGEKLEETQYF
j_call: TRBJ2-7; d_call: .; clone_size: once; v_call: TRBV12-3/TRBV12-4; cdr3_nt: TGTGCCAGCAGTCCGGTGTGGCGGGACGCTCGGGACGAGCAGTACTTC; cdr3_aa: CASSPVWRDARDEQYF
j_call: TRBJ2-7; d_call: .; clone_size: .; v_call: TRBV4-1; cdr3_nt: TGCGCCAGCGGCCAAGTACCGGGGAGCTCCTACGAGCAGTACTTC; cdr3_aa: CASGQVPGSSYEQYF
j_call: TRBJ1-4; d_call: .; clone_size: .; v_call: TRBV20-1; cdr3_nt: TGCAGTGCCCCGACAAACCCTGGCGTAGGGAAGACTAATGAAAAACTGTTTTTT; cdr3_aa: CSAPTNPGVGKTNEKLFF
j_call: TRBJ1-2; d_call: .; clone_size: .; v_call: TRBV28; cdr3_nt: TGTGCCAGCAGTCTAGGGGGACAAACTAACTATGGCTACACCTTC; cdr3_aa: CASSLGGQTNYGYTF
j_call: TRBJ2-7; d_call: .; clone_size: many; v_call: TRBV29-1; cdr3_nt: TGCAGCGTTGTCGAGTTCGTGTCGGACGAGCAGTACTTC; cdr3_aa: CSVVEFVSDEQYF
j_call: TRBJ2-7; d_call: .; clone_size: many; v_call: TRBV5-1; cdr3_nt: TGCGCCAGCAGCTTGGGCCTAGGAATTTACGAGCAGTACTTC; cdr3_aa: CASSLGLGIYEQYF
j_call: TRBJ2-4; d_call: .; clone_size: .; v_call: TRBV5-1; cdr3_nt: TGCGCCAGCAGCTTGGCCCTGCAGGGCGGCAAAGACATTCAGTACTTC; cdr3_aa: CASSLALQGGKDIQYF
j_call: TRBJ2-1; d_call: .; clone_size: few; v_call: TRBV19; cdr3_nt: TGTGCCAGTAGTCAAACAACCGGGACTGGGACTTTTTATGAGCAGTTCTTC; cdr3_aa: CASSQTTGTGTFYEQFF
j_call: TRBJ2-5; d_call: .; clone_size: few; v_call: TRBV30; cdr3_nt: TGTGCCTGCAGGGGCTCTCAAGAGACCCAGTACTTC; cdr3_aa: CACRGSQETQYF
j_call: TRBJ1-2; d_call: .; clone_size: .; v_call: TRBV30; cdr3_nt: TGTGCCTGGACCGTCGATCTGTCGGGGGGATACACCTTC; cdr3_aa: CAWTVDLSGGYTF
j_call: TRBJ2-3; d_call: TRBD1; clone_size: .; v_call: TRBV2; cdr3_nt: TGTGCCGGCTGGACAGGAGACACAGATACGCAGTATTTT; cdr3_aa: CAGWTGDTDTQYF
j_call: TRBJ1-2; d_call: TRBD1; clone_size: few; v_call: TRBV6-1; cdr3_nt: TGTGCCAGCAGTGGCACCGGGACAGGGGATGGCTACACCTTC; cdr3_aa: CASSGTGTGDGYTF
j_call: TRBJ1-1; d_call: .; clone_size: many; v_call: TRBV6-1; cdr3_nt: TGTGCCAGCAGTGAAGTCTACAACACTGAAGCTTTCTTT; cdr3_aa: CASSEVYNTEAFF
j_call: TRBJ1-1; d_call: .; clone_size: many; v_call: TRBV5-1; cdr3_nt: TGCGCCAGCAGCTATGGACCTGGCGGGAACACTGAAGCTTTCTTT; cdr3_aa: CASSYGPGGNTEAFF
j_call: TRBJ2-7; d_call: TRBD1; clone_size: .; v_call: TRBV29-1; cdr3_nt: TGCAGCGTTAAAGGACAGGAGACCTCCTACGAGCAGTACTTC; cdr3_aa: CSVKGQETSYEQYF